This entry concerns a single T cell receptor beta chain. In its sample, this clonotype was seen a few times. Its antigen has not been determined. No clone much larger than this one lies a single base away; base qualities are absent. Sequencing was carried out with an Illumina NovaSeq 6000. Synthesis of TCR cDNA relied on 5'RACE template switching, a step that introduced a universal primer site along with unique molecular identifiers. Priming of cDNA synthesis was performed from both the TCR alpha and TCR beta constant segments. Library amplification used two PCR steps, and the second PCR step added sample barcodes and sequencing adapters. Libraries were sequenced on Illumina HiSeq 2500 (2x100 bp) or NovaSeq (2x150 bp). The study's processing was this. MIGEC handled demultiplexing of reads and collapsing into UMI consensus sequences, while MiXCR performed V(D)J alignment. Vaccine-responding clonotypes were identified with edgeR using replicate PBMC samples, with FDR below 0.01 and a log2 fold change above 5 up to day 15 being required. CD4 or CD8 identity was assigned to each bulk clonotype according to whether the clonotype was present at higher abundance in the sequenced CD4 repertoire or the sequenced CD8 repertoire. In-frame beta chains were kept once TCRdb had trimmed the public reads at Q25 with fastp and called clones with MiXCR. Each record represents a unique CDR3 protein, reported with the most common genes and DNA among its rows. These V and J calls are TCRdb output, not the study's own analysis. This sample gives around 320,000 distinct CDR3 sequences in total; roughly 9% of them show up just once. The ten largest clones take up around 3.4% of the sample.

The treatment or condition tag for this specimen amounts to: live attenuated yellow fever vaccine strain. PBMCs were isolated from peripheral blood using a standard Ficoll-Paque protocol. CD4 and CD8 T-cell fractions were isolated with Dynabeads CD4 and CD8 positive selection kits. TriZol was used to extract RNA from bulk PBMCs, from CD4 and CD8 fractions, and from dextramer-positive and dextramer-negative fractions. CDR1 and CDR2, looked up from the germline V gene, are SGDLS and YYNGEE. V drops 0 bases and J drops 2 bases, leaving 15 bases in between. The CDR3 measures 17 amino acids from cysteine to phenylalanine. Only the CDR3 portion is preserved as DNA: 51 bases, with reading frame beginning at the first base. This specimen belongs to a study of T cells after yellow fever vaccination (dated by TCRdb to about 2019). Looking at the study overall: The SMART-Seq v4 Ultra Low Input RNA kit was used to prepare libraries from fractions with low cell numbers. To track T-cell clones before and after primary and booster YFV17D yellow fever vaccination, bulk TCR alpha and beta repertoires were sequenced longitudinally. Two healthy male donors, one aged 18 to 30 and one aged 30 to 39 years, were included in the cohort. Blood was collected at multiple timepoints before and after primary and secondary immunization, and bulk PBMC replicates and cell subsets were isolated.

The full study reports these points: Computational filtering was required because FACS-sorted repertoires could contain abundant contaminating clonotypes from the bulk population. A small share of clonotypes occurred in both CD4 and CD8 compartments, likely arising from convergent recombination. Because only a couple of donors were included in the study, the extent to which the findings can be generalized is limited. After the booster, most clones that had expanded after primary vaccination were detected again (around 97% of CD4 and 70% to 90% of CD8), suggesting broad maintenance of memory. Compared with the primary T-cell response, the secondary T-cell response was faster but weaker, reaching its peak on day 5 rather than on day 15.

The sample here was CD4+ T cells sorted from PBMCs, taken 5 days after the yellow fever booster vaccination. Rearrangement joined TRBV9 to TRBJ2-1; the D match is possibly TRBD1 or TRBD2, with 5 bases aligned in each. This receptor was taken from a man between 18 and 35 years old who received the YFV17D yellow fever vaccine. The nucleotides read TGTGCCAGCAGCGTAGGGACCGGGACGGCCGCCTACAATGAGCAGTTCTTC. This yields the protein CASSVGTGTAAYNEQFF.